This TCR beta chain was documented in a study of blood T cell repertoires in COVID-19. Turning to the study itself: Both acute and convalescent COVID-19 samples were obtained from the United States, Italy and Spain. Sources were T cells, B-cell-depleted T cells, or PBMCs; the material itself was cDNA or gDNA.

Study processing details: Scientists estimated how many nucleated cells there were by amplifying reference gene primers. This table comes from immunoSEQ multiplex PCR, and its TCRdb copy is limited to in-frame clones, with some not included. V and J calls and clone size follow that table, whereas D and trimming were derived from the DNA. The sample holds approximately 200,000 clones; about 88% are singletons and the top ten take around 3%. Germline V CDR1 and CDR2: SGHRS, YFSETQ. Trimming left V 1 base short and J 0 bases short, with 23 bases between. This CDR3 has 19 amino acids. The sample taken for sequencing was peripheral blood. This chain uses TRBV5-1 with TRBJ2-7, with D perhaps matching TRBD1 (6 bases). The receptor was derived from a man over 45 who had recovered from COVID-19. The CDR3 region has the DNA TGCGCCAGCAGCTTGAGTAACGGAGACAGGCTCGAGCGCTCCTACGAGCAGTACTTC. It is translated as CASSLSNGDRLERSYEQYF.